The 25 T cell receptor beta chains given below trace back to one sample, sequenced in a study of blood T cell repertoires in COVID-19. The assay was immunoSEQ multiplex PCR, and TCRdb's table has in-frame clones only and misses some. The sample yields 65,000 or so clones, approximately 88% seen once. The sequenced sample consisted of peripheral blood. These receptors all come from a young man with COVID-19, enrolled during active disease.

The J gene is TRBJ1-2, the V gene TRBV7-2; perhaps TRBD1 as D (5 bases). The ends were cut back, 3 bases at V and 3 bases at J, with 8 bases in the middle. This CDR3 comprises 13 residues. CDR1 is SGHTA, CDR2 FQGNSA, per germline. The CDR3 region is CASSFETDYGYTF. The CDR3 DNA reads as TGTGCCAGCAGCTTCGAGACAGACTATGGCTACACCTTC.

This clone was picked up a small number of times. The chain is built from TRBV6-2 or TRBV6-3 and TRBJ1-1; D not certain. Germline V lookup: CDR1 MNHEY, CDR2 SVGEGT. The CDR3 covers 18 residues. The V end lost 2 bases, the J end lost 1 base, and 20 bases lay between the germline ends. As DNA, the CDR3 is TGTGCCAGCAGTTACCCCACAGCCCTGATCGGCGAGAACACTGAAGCTTTCTTT. This codes for CASSYPTALIGENTEAFF.

The rearrangement joins TRBV19 to TRBJ1-5; D ambiguous. Germline CDR1 reads LNHDA; CDR2 reads SQIVND (reference sequence). The V end was cut by 6 bases, the J end by 1 base, with 7 bases between. CDR3 length: 13 residues. The CDR3 DNA follows: TGTGCCAGTAGCGGAGAAAGCAATCAGCCCCAGCATTTT. Protein sequence: CASSGESNQPQHF.

The chain uses TRBV27 and TRBJ1-4, with D unclear. V was pared by 3 bases and J by 1 base, with 9 bases between. The CDR3 loop spans 15 amino acids. The V gene's germline CDR1 is MNHEY and CDR2 SMNVEV (reference sequence). CDR3 region: CASSFRGRTNEKLFF. Written as DNA, the CDR3 is TGTGCCAGCAGTTTCCGAGGCCGAACTAATGAAAAACTGTTTTTT.

This clone was detected a few times. The CDR3 coding sequence is TGTGCCAGTAGTCTTATAGCGGGCGGTGGAGATACGCAGTATTTT. Protein: CASSLIAGGGDTQYF. The J gene is TRBJ2-3, the V gene TRBV19; 7 positions match TRBD2. CDR3 length: 15 amino acids. Per germline, CDR1 LNHDA and CDR2 SQIVND (reference sequence). With V trimmed by 5 bases and J by 5 bases, 10 bases remained unmatched.

Comments on this clone: The sample holds other DNA sequences that translate to the same CDR3. The chain carries TRBV20-1 and TRBJ2-7; TRBD1 is a possible D gene (6 bases). The ends were cut back, 4 bases at V and 3 bases at J, with 7 bases in the middle. The CDR3 sequence is 11 residues long. In germline, CDR1 is DFQATT, CDR2 SNEGSKA (reference sequence). CDR3 in amino acids: CSAKGGYEQYF. For the CDR3, the DNA is TGCAGTGCTAAAGGGGGCTACGAGCAGTACTTC.

This chain joins TRBV28 and TRBJ1-2; 8 bases are a match to TRBD1. The V and J ends lost 8 bases and 8 bases, in that order; junction bases with no gene match: 10. This CDR3 has 13 amino acids. Per germline, CDR1 MDHEN and CDR2 SYDVKM. CDR3 region: CASHEQGGKGYTF. The DNA for the CDR3 is TGTGCCAGCCACGAACAGGGGGGAAAGGGCTACACCTTC.

The CDR3 protein is CASSPGVGYGYTF. Here the CDR3 DNA reads TGTGCCAGCAGCCCCGGGGTCGGCTATGGCTACACCTTC. This chain connects TRBV3-1 (or the pseudogene TRBV3-2) to TRBJ1-2, with unresolved D. The CDR3 is 13 amino acids. CDR1 LGHDT and CDR2 YNNKEL come from the germline V gene (reference sequence). Deletions cut 4 bases from V and 4 bases from J, with 10 bases between.

The rearrangement uses TRBV5-6 and TRBJ2-3, with D possibly TRBD2 on 5 matching bases. V was shortened by 0 bases and J by 7 bases, with 12 bases between the two germline ends. From germline, CDR1 is SGHDT and CDR2 YYEEEE. The CDR3 totals 14 residues. CDR3 amino acids: CASSLGLAGYTQYF. The CDR3 region has the DNA TGTGCCAGCAGCTTGGGGCTAGCAGGCTATACGCAGTATTTT.

V is TRBV7-9 and J is TRBJ1-4, with TRBD1 as a possible D gene (5 bases). This CDR3 is built from 16 residues. Germline V gene lookup returns CDR1 SEHNR and CDR2 FQNEAQ (reference sequence). The V gene lost 6 bases and the J gene lost 5 bases, with 19 bases spanning the gap. CDR3 in amino acids: CASSLGPGLVNEKLFF. The CDR3 DNA follows: TGTGCCAGCAGTCTAGGTCCGGGACTGGTAAATGAAAAACTGTTTTTT.

The rearrangement links TRBV12-3 or TRBV12-4 to TRBJ1-2; tentative D call: TRBD1 (5 bases). Deletions cut 3 bases from V and 2 bases from J, with 7 bases between. There are 13 residues in the CDR3. CDR3 region: CASSLTENYGYTF. In nucleotides, the CDR3 is TGTGCCAGCAGTTTGACAGAGAACTATGGCTACACCTTC.

This chain connects TRBV7-2 to TRBJ2-1; TRBD2 agrees at 9 bases. The CDR3 sequence is 15 residues long. Germline lookup yields CDR1 SGHTA and CDR2 FQGNSA. The junction had 10 bases not matched to a gene; V was cut back by 4 bases and J by 9 bases. CDR3 residues: CASSSRLADQTEQFF. In DNA form, the CDR3 reads TGTGCCAGCAGCTCCAGACTAGCGGACCAGACTGAGCAGTTCTTC.

The genes are TRBV21-1 and TRBJ2-3; the D call TRBD2 from the table was never checked on the DNA. TRBV21-1 is a pseudogene locus. The CDR3 is made up of 23 amino acids. The CDR3 region has the DNA TGTGCCAGCAGCAAAGGCGTCAATAGCGGGAGGGCCTTGCGAGGAGCCGGCACAGATACGCAGTATTTT. Protein: CASSKGVNSGRALRGAGTDTQYF.

The table lists this clone with a count of one. The CDR3 DNA sequence: TGTGCCAGCAGCCAGGATAAACAGGGTTTCTCCTACGAGCAGTACTTC. It codes for CASSQDKQGFSYEQYF. This chain joins TRBV4-2 and TRBJ2-7; the D gene is possibly TRBD1 (6 bases). The length of the CDR3 is 16 residues. Trimming left V 3 bases short and J 0 bases short, with 15 bases between. The V gene's germline CDR1 is LGHNA and CDR2 YNFKEQ.

V is TRBV24-1 and J is TRBJ1-5; 7 nucleotides align to TRBD1. V shed 4 bases and J 6 bases; nucleotides not matched to a gene: 2. CDR1 is KGHDR, CDR2 SFDVKD, per germline. This CDR3 is built from 13 residues. CDR3 in DNA: TGTGCCACCAGTGACAGGGGGAGTCAGCCCCAGCATTTT. Its translation: CATSDRGSQPQHF.

This rearrangement joins TRBV20-1 to TRBJ1-1; D might be TRBD1 (6 bases). V was cut by 5 bases and J by 3 bases, with 19 bases left in between. Germline CDR1 and CDR2: DFQATT and SNEGSKA (reference sequence). This CDR3 spans 15 amino acids. CDR3 residues: CSARGRQALDTEAFF. CDR3 sequence (DNA): TGCAGTGCTCGTGGGAGACAGGCCCTGGACACTGAAGCTTTCTTT.

This chain joins TRBV18 and TRBJ2-7; tentative D call: TRBD1 (6 bases). V lost 9 bases to trimming and J lost 1 base, with 13 bases between them. Germline V lookup: CDR1 KGHSH, CDR2 LQKENI. The CDR3 runs 13 residues. The CDR3: CARGTDRSYEQYF. The DNA of the CDR3 is TGTGCCAGGGGTACCGACAGGTCCTACGAGCAGTACTTC. Full variable domain (missing parts from reference TRBV18 and TRBJ2-7): NAGVMQNPRHLVRRRGQEARLRCSPMKGHSHVYWYRQLPEEGLKFMVYLQKENIIDESGMPKERFSAEFPKEGPSILRIQQVVRGDSAAYFCARGTDRSYEQYFGPGTRLTVT.

The rearrangement uses TRBV21-1 and TRBJ1-5; the table's D call, TRBD1, was not checked against the DNA. TRBV21-1 is a pseudogene. CDR3 size: 16 residues. The CDR3 loop reads CASRGTGGDGNQPQHF. CDR3 sequence (DNA): TGTGCCAGCAGGGGGACAGGGGGCGATGGCAATCAGCCCCAGCATTTT.

The chain employs TRBV10-2 and TRBJ2-5; no reliable D call. The CDR3 totals 14 residues. V lost 2 bases and J 4 bases, leaving 11 bases between the germline ends. CDR1 WSHSY and CDR2 SAAADI come from the germline V gene. In DNA form, the CDR3 reads TGCGCCAGCAGTGAGCCGCCTCCGGGAGAGACCCAGTACTTC. Translating gives CASSEPPPGETQYF.

The genes are TRBV28 and TRBJ2-6; a weak D match, TRBD1 (5 bases). V was cut by 5 bases and J by 2 bases, with 10 bases left in between. The CDR3 spans 15 residues. Germline V CDR1 and CDR2: MDHEN, SYDVKM. The CDR3 loop is CASSLLTAGANVLTF. The CDR3 DNA sequence: TGTGCCAGCAGTCTATTGACAGCTGGGGCCAACGTCCTGACTTTC. Full variable domain (missing parts from reference TRBV28 and TRBJ2-6): DVKVTQSSRYLVKRTGEKVFLECVQDMDHENMFWYRQDPGLGLRLIYFSYDVKMKEKGDIPEGYSVSREKKERFSLILESASTNQTSMYLCASSLLTAGANVLTFGAGSRLTVL.

The chain links TRBV18 to TRBJ2-7, with 12 bases lining up with TRBD1. Germline CDR1 KGHSH, CDR2 LQKENI. Unmatched junction bases numbered 4, after V lost 6 bases and J lost 4 bases. This CDR3 region has 14 residues. CDR3 protein: CASSLGQGAYEQYF. The DNA of the CDR3 is TGTGCCAGCTCGCTGGGACAGGGGGCTTACGAGCAGTACTTC.

This clone was seen only once. V usage is TRBV19 and J usage is TRBJ2-1; TRBD2 matches 8 bases. V shed 3 bases, J shed 6 bases, and the junction held 10 bases outside the gene matches. The CDR3 totals 16 residues. CDR1 and CDR2 from the germline V gene are LNHDA and SQIVND (reference sequence). This chain's CDR3 is CASSIARLAGGNEQFF. In DNA, the CDR3 is TGTGCCAGTAGTATTGCCCGGCTAGCGGGTGGCAATGAGCAGTTCTTC.

This rearrangement joins TRBV27 to TRBJ2-2; D unclear. Trimming pared 5 bases from V and 7 bases from J, leaving 11 bases between. CDR1 is MNHEY, CDR2 SMNVEV, per germline (reference sequence). The CDR3 consists of 13 residues. The CDR3 protein is CASSQRRGGELFF. DNA of the CDR3: TGTGCCAGCAGTCAACGACGAGGCGGGGAGCTGTTTTTT.

The CDR3 region has the DNA TGTGCCAGCAGCATCTATACAGGGTCCGAGCAGTACTTC. This gives the protein CASSIYTGSEQYF. V usage is TRBV11-3 and J usage is TRBJ2-7; tentatively, D is TRBD1 (6 bases). The CDR3 length is 13 residues. Trimming took 5 bases from V and 6 from J, leaving 14 bases between them. Germline V lookup: CDR1 SGHNT, CDR2 YENEEA.

The chain links TRBV3-1 (or the pseudogene TRBV3-2) to TRBJ1-3, with D maybe TRBD1 (5 bases). The CDR3 loop spans 16 amino acids. Trimming shortened V by 4 bases and J by 0 bases, and 13 bases separated the two germline ends. Germline CDR1 LGHDT, CDR2 YNNKEL (reference sequence). The CDR3 region has the DNA TGTGCCAGCAGCCGCGGGGCTCCAAACTCTGGAAACACCATATATTTT. This sequence encodes CASSRGAPNSGNTIYF.